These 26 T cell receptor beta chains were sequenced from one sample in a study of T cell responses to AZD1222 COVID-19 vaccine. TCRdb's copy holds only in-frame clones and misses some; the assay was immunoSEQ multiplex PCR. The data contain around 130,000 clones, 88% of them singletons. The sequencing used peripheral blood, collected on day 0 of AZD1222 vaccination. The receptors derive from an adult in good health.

CDR3 region: CAWSVNRAGSTEAFF. The CDR3 nucleotides are TGTGCCTGGAGTGTAAACAGGGCCGGGAGCACTGAAGCTTTCTTT. V usage is TRBV30 and J usage is TRBJ1-1; a weak D match, TRBD1 (6 bases). CDR3 length: 15 amino acids. Deletions cut 0 bases from V and 4 bases from J, with 15 bases between. The germline gives CDR1 GTSNPN, CDR2 SVGIG (reference sequence).

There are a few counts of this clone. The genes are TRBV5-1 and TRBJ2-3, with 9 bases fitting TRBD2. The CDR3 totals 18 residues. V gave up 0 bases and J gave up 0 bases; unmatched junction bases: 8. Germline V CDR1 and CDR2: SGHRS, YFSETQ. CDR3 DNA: TGCGCCAGCAGCTTGGGGGCGCCAGCGGGGGGAAGCACAGATACGCAGTATTTT. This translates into CASSLGAPAGGSTDTQYF.

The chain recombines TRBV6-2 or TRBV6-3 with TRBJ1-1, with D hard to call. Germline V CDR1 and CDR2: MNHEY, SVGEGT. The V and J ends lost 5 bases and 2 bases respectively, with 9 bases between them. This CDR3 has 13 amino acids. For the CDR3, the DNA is TGTGCCAGCAGTATTACGATAAACACTGAAGCTTTCTTT. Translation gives CASSITINTEAFF.

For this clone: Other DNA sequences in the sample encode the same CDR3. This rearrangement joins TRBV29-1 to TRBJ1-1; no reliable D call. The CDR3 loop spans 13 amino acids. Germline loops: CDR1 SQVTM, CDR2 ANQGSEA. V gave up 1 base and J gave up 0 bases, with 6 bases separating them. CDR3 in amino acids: CSVEGQMNTEAFF. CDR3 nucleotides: TGCAGCGTTGAAGGGCAGATGAACACTGAAGCTTTCTTT.

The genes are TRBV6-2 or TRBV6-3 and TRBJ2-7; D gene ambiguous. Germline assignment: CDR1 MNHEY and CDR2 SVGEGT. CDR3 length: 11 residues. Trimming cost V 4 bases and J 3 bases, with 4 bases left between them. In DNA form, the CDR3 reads TGTGCCAGCAGTTCCCTCTACGAGCAGTACTTC. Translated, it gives CASSSLYEQYF.

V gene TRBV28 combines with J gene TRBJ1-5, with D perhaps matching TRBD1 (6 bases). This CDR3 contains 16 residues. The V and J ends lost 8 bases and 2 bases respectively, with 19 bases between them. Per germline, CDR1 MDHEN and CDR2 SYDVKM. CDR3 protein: CASPPRGAMGNQPQHF. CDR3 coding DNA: TGTGCCAGCCCACCCCGGGGGGCGATGGGCAATCAGCCCCAGCATTTT.

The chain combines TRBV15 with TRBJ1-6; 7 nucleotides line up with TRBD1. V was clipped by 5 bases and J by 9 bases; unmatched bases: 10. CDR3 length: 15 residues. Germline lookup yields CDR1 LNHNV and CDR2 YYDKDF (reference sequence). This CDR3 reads CATSLHDRAGSPLHF. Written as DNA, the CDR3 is TGTGCCACCAGCCTTCACGACAGGGCGGGTTCACCCCTCCACTTT.

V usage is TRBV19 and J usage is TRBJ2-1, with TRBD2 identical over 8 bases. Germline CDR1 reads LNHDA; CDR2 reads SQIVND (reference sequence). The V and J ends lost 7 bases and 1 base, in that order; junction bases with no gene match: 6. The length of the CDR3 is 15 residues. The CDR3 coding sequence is TGTGCCAGTAATTCCGCGGGAGGATCCTACAATGAGCAGTTCTTC. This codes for CASNSAGGSYNEQFF.

The CDR3 spells CASSLFWGYEQYF. CDR3 bases: TGTGCCAGCAGTTTATTCTGGGGATACGAGCAGTACTTC. The rearrangement joins TRBV12-3 or TRBV12-4 to TRBJ2-7, with D unresolved. The ends were cut back, 2 bases at V and 4 bases at J, with 9 bases in the middle. CDR3 length: 13 amino acids.

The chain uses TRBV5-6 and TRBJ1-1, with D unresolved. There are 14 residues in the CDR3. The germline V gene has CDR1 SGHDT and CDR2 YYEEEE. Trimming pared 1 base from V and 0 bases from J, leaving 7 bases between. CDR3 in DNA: TGTGCCAGCAGCTTGCCGGGTATGAACACTGAAGCTTTCTTT. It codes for CASSLPGMNTEAFF.

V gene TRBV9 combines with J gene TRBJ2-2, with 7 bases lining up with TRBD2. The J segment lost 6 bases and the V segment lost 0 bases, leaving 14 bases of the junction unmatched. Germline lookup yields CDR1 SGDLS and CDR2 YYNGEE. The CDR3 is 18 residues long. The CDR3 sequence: CASSVVTSPSGRPGELFF. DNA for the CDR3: TGTGCCAGCAGCGTAGTGACCTCCCCTAGCGGCCGTCCCGGGGAGCTGTTTTTT.

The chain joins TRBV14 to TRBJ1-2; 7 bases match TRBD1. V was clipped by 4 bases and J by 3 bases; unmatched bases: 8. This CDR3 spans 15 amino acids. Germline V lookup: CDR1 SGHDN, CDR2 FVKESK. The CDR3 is CASSRNRGSYYGYTF. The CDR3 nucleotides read TGTGCCAGCAGCCGGAACAGGGGATCTTACTATGGCTACACCTTC.

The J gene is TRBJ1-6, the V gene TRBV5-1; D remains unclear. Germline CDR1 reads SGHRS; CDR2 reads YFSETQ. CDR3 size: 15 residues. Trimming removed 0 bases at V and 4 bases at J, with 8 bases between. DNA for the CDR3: TGCGCCAGCAGCTTGGGGCCAGTTTATAATTCACCCCTCCACTTT. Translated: CASSLGPVYNSPLHF.

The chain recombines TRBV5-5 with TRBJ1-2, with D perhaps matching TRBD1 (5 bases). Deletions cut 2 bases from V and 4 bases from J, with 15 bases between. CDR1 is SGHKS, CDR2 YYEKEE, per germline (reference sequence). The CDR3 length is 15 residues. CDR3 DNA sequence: TGTGCCAGCAGCTTTTTAGTCGGGGGAACCTATGGCTACACCTTC. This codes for CASSFLVGGTYGYTF.

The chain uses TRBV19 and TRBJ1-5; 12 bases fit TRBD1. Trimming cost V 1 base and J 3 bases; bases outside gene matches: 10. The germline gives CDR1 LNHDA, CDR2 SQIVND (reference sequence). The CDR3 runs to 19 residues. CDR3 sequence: CASSIGGTGGYPNNQPQHF. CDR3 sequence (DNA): TGTGCCAGTAGTATAGGAGGGACAGGGGGCTATCCTAACAATCAGCCCCAGCATTTT.

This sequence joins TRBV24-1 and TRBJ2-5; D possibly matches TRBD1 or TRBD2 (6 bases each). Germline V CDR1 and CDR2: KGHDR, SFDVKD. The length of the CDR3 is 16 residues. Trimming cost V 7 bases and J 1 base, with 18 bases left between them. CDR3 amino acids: CATRGGRGQLQETQYF. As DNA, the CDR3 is TGTGCCACCAGGGGGGGCCGAGGGCAGCTCCAAGAGACCCAGTACTTC.

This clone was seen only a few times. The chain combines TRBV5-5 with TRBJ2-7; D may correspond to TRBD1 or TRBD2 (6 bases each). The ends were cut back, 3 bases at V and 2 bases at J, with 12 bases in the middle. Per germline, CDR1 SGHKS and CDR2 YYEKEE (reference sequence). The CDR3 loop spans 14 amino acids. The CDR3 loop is CASSYMGGPYEQYF. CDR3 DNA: TGTGCCAGCAGCTATATGGGGGGCCCCTACGAGCAGTACTTC.

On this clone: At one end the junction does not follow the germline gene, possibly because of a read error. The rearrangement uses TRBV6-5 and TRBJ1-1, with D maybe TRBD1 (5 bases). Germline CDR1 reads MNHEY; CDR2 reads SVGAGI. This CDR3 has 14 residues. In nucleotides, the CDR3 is TGTGCCAGCATTTACGACAGCCCTAACACTGAAGCTTTCTTT. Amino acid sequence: CASIYDSPNTEAFF.

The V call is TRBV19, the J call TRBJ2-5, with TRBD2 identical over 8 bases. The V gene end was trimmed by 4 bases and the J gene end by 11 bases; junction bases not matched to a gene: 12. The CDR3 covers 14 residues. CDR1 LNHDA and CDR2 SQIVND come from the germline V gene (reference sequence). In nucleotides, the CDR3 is TGTGCCAGTAGTAGTTCCCCGGGAGGGGAGGCTCAGTACTTC. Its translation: CASSSSPGGEAQYF.

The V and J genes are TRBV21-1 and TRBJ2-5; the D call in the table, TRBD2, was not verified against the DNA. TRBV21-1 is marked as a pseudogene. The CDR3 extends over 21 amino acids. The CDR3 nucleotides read TGTGCCAGCAGCAAAGAGCAGGGACTAGCGGGGGGGCCGGACCGCCAAGAGACCCAGTACTTC. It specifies CASSKEQGLAGGPDRQETQYF.

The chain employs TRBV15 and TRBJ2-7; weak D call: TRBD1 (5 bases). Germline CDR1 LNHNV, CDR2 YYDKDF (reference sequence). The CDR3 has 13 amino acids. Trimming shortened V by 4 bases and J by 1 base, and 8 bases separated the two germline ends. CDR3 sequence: CATSTQGSYEQYF. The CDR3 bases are TGTGCCACCAGCACGCAGGGATCCTACGAGCAGTACTTC.

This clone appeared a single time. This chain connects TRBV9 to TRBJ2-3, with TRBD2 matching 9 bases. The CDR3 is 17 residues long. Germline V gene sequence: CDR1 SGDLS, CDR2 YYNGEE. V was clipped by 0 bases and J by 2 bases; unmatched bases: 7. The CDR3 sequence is CASSVEEAGGYTDTQYF. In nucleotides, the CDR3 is TGTGCCAGCAGCGTAGAGGAAGCGGGGGGATACACAGATACGCAGTATTTT.

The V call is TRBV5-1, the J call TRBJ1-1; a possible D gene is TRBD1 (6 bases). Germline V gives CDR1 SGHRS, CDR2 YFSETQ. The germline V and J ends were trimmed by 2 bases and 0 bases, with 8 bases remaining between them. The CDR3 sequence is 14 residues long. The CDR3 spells CASSFGQMNTEAFF. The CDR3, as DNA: TGCGCCAGCAGCTTCGGACAGATGAACACTGAAGCTTTCTTT.

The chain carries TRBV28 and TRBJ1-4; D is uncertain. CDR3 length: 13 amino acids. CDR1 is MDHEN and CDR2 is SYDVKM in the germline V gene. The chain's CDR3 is CAAGRATNEKLFF. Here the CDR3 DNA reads TGTGCTGCCGGCCGGGCAACTAATGAAAAACTGTTTTTT.

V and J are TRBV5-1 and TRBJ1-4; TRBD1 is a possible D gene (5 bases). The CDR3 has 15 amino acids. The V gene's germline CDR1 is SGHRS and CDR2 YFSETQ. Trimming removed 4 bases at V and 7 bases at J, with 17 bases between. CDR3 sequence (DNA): TGCGCCAGCAGCGCCGGAGGGGAGTTCGGTGAAAAACTGTTTTTT. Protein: CASSAGGEFGEKLFF.

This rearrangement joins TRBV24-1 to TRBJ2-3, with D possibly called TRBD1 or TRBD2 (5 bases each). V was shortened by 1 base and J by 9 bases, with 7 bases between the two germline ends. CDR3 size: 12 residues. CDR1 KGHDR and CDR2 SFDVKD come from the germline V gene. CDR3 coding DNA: TGTGCCACCAGTGATTTTCGGGACACGCAGTATTTT. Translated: CATSDFRDTQYF.